Following are 5 T cell receptor beta chains from one sample sequenced in a study of cytomegalovirus exposure and HLA in healthy donors (dated by TCRdb to the late 2010s). Libraries came from the immunoSEQ multiplex PCR assay. A mixture of 60 forward primers for TCR Vbeta segments and 13 reverse primers for TCR Jbeta segments was used in the multiplex PCR. Not all clones reach the TCRdb copy of this immuneACCESS table, which keeps in-frame sequences only. Checked studies attribute under half of the gap to unresolved V genes and leave the rest unexplained. This sample is represented by just over 150,000 clones; around 74% of them were singletons. The top ten constitute under 1.5% of the sample. The sample comprised PBMCs. The source of these receptors is a woman in her 30s in good health and CMV-seronegative.

Of note for this clone: Other DNA sequences in the sample encode the same CDR3. The chain carries TRBV11-1 and TRBJ1-3; tentative D call: TRBD1 (5 bases). CDR3 size: 15 residues. Looked up from germline, CDR1 is SGHAT and CDR2 is FQDESV (reference sequence). V was pared by 3 bases and J by 4 bases, with 13 bases between. Written as DNA, the CDR3 is TGTGCCAGCAGCTTCGACAGACTCGCCGGAAACACCATATATTTT. It translates to CASSFDRLAGNTIYF.

The rearrangement uses TRBV18 and TRBJ2-2; D is ambiguous. There are 15 residues in the CDR3. Germline loops: CDR1 KGHSH, CDR2 LQKENI. V was clipped by 1 base and J by 2 bases, with 8 bases between them. The CDR3 here is CASSPLAQNTGELFF. The CDR3 DNA reads as TGTGCCAGCTCACCACTCGCGCAAAACACCGGGGAGCTGTTTTTT.

With regard to this clone: Other DNA sequences in this specimen translate into the identical CDR3. The J gene is TRBJ2-5, the V gene TRBV18; 10 nucleotides line up with TRBD2. The V gene end was trimmed by 3 bases and the J gene end by 1 base; junction bases not matched to a gene: 2. Germline loops: CDR1 KGHSH, CDR2 LQKENI. The CDR3 extends over 15 amino acids. The CDR3 DNA sequence: TGTGCCAGCTCACCGCTAGCGGGGGCCCAAGAGACCCAGTACTTC. Its translation: CASSPLAGAQETQYF.

The chain combines TRBV30 with TRBJ1-4, with D possibly being TRBD1 (5 bases). Trimming stripped 2 bases from V and 7 bases from J, with 11 bases between. The CDR3 totals 13 residues. Germline lookup yields CDR1 GTSNPN and CDR2 SVGIG (reference sequence). The CDR3 protein is CAWSPSGREKLFF. CDR3 bases: TGTGCCTGGAGTCCTTCAGGGCGTGAAAAACTGTTTTTT.

This clone appeared a few times. The chain couples TRBV28 to TRBJ1-4, with 10 bases lining up with TRBD1. CDR1 MDHEN and CDR2 SYDVKM come from the germline V gene. V dropped 3 bases and J dropped 5; count of bases not matched to a gene: 12. The CDR3 consists of 18 residues. The CDR3 is CASSFRPGTGVSNEKLFF. For the CDR3, the DNA is TGTGCCAGCAGTTTCCGCCCGGGGACAGGGGTGTCCAATGAAAAACTGTTTTTT.